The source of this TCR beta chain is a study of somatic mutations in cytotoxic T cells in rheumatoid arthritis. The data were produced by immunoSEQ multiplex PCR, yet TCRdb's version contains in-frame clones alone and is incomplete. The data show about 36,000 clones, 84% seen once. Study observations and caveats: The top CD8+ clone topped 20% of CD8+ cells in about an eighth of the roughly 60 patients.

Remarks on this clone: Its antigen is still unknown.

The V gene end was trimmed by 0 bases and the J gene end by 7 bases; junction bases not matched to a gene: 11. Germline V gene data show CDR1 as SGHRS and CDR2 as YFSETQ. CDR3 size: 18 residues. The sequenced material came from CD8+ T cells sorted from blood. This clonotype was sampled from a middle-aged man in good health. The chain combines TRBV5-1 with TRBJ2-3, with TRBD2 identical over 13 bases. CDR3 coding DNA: TGCGCCAGCAGCTTGGATCCCGGACTAGCGGGAGTCGGAAATACGCAGTATTTT. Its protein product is CASSLDPGLAGVGNTQYF. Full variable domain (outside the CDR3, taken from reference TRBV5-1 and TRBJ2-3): KAGVTQTPRYLIKTRGQQVTLSCSPISGHRSVSWYQQTPGQGLQFLFEYFSETQRNKGNFPGRFSGRQFSNSRSEMNVSTLELGDSALYLCASSLDPGLAGVGNTQYFGPGTRLTVL.